A selection of T cell receptor beta chains follows, all from one sample in a study of OX40 agonist ivuxolimab in advanced cancers. The method was immunoSEQ multiplex PCR; TCRdb's version includes in-frame clones alone and lacks a portion of them. The table includes tens of thousands of clones, 94% detected once. This sample comprised CD4+ or CD8+ T cells sorted from blood, obtained in a trial of the OX40 agonist ivuxolimab. The source is an adult with an advanced solid tumor such as melanoma, head and neck, liver or kidney cancer. Each CDR3 is given with its conserved first and last residue. The D gene is left open where the match is weak.

j_gene | v_gene | d_gene | CDR3aa
TRBJ2-5 | TRBV27 | TRBD1 | CASTATGTGVKETQYF
TRBJ2-3 | TRBV7-2 | NA | CASSLGVVLGDTQYF
TRBJ1-2 | TRBV13 | NA | CASSLAGAGYGYTF
TRBJ2-7 | TRBV4-3 | NA | CASSQVYERGPDEQYF
TRBJ2-1 | TRBV7-8 | TRBD2 | CASSALLSGSNEQFF
TRBJ1-3 | TRBV11-3 | NA | CASSPGASRTGPSGNTIYF
TRBJ1-1 | TRBV28 | NA | CASSPWGGSTEAFF
TRBJ2-7 | TRBV9 | NA | CASSVGGSSYEQYF
TRBJ2-1 | TRBV9 | NA | CASSDPRGANEQFF
TRBJ2-2 | TRBV7-3 | NA | CASSSGHLANTGELFF
TRBJ1-1 | TRBV7-9 | NA | CASSRGSTEAFF
TRBJ1-2 | TRBV2 | NA | CASSVFSRNYGYTF
TRBJ1-5 | TRBV7-9 | NA | CASSLGRLNQPQHF
TRBJ1-3 | TRBV5-6 | NA | CASSFRELGNTIYF
TRBJ1-1 | TRBV6-5 | TRBD1 | CASSYSPDREGEAFF
TRBJ2-5 | TRBV5-4 | TRBD1 | CASSLRGPAETQYF
TRBJ1-3 | TRBV29-1 | NA | CSGKDTVGGNTIYF
TRBJ1-5 | TRBV30 | NA | CAWSGSSNQPQHF
TRBJ2-2 | TRBV5-6 | NA | CASSFGSLGELFF
TRBJ2-4 | TRBV19 | TRBD1 | CASSIGRGLDIQYF
TRBJ1-1 | TRBV7-9 | NA | CASSPLTEAFF
TRBJ2-7 | TRBV6-5 | TRBD1 | CASSPGTGIAYEQYF
TRBJ2-1 | TRBV29-1 | TRBD2 | CSAVGGRTYNEQFF
TRBJ2-7 | TRBV7-9 | NA | CASSLVGNYEQYF
TRBJ1-1 | TRBV7-9 | NA | CASSLVGAATEAFF
TRBJ2-7 | TRBV5-4 | NA | CASSHRIAQAAAYEQYF
TRBJ1-1 | TRBV19 | NA | CASSIRQRNTEAFF
TRBJ2-7 | TRBV7-6 | NA | CASSSGLFWEQYF
TRBJ2-7 | TRBV19 | TRBD2 | CASRPRGGALDEQYF
TRBJ1-2 | TRBV5-8 | NA | CASSLVPGNYYGYTF
TRBJ2-1 | TRBV5-6 | NA | CASSLAGRAKNEQFF
TRBJ1-1 | TRBV11-2 | TRBD1 | CASSSYPLGQGTPEAFF
TRBJ2-3 | TRBV11-1 | TRBD2 | CASSLAGGPIDTQYF
TRBJ1-3 | TRBV28 | NA | CASTPAGLGNTIYF
TRBJ2-3 | TRBV6-5 | NA | CASSYSGGDGNTQYF